This T cell receptor beta chain was profiled in a study of Ad26.COV2.S vaccination and SARS-CoV-2 variants. Background on the study: The COV1001 Ad26.COV2.S trial arm included the donor.

Germline V gene data show CDR1 as SGHNT and CDR2 as YYREEE (reference sequence). This CDR3 is built from 13 residues. V lost 2 bases and J 12 bases, leaving 15 bases between the germline ends. Indicated treatment: 15 to 20 received Ad26.COV2.S at low or high dose, single or two shots; 5 received placebo; per-sample allocation not given. Day 63 after the first injection of vaccine or placebo was the sampling time. Donor was an adult aged 18-55 years in Boston. Only in-frame clones appear in the TCRdb table, and some are missing; sequencing was by immunoSEQ multiplex PCR. The data show 450,000 to 550,000 clones, with 89% seen just once and approximately 2.5% held by the top ten. Notes on the study in general: Vaccinees and placebo recipients showed similar non-spike TCR breadth.

A word on this clone: Its target is unknown.

The chain links TRBV5-4 to TRBJ1-5; D gene unclear. Sequences were derived from peripheral blood, sampled in a trial of Ad26.COV2.S vaccine versus placebo. This receptor was identified in a person between 18 and 65 years old who received the Ad26.COV2.S COVID-19 vaccine or a placebo. CDR3 coding DNA: TGTGCCAGCAGCTTCGATAAGGGTCAGGTCCAGCATTTT. It specifies CASSFDKGQVQHF.